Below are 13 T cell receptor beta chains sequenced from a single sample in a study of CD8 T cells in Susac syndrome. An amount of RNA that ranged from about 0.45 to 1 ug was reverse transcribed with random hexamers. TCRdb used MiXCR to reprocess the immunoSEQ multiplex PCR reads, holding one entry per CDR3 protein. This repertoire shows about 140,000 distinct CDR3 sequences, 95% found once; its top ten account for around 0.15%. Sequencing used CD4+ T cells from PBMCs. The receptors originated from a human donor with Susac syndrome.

The DNA for the CDR3 is TGTGCCAGCAGCGCCAGCCCGAGTCTCTACGAGCAGTACTTC. It yields the protein CASSASPSLYEQYF. This chain uses TRBV7-9 with TRBJ2-7; D is ambiguous. The ends were cut back, 5 bases at V and 3 bases at J, with 14 bases in the middle. Germline V gene sequence: CDR1 SEHNR, CDR2 FQNEAQ (reference sequence). The CDR3 length is 14 residues.

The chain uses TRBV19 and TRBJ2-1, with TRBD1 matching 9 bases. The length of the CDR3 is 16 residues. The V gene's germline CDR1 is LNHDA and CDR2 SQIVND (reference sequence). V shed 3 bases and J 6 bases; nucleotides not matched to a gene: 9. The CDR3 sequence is CASSIPGQGRGNEQFF. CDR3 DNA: TGTGCCAGTAGTATTCCGGGACAGGGAAGGGGCAATGAGCAGTTCTTC.

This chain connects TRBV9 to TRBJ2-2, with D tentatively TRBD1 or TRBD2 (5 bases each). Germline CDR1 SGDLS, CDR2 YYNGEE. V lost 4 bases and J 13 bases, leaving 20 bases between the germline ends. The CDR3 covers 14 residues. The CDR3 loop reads CASSTRDAQVRLFF. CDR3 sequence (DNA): TGTGCCAGCAGCACCCGGGACGCCCAGGTTCGGCTGTTTTTT.

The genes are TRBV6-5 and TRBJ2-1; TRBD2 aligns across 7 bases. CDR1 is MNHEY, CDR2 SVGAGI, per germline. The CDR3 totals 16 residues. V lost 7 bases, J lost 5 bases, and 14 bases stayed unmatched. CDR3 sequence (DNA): TGTGCCAGCATTAAAGGGGAGGGGTCGGGAAACAATGAGCAGTTCTTC. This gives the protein CASIKGEGSGNNEQFF.

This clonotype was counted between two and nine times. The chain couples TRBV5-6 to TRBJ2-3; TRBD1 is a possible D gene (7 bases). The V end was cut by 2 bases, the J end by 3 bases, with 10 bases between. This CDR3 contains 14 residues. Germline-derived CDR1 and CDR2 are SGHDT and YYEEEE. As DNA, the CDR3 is TGTGCCAGCAGCTTACAGGGGAGGACAGATACGCAGTATTTT. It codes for CASSLQGRTDTQYF.

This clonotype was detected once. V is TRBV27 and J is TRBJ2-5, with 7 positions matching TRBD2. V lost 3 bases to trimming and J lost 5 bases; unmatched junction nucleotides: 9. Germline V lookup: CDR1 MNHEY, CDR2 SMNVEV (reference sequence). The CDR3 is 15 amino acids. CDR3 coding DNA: TGTGCCAGCAGTTTCGGGGGGACCATCCTCGAGACCCAGTACTTC. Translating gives CASSFGGTILETQYF.

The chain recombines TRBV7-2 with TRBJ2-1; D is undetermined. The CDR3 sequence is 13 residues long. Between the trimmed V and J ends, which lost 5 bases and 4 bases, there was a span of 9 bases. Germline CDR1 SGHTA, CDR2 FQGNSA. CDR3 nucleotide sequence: TGTGCCAGCAGCCTCCCCATATACAATGAGCAGTTCTTC. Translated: CASSLPIYNEQFF. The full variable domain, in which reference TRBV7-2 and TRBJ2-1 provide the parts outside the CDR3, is GAGVSQSPSNKVTEKGKDVELRCDPISGHTALYWYRQSLGQGLEFLIYFQGNSAPDKSGLPSDRFSAERTGGSVSTLTIQRTQQEDSAVYLCASSLPIYNEQFFGPGTRLTVL.

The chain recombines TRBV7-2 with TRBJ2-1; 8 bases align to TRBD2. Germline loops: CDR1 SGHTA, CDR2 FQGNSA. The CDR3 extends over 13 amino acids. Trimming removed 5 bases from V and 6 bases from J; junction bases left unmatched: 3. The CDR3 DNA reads TGTGCCAGCAGCATCACTAGCGGCAATGAGCAGTTCTTC. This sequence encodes CASSITSGNEQFF. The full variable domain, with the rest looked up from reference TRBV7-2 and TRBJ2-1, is GAGVSQSPSNKVTEKGKDVELRCDPISGHTALYWYRQSLGQGLEFLIYFQGNSAPDKSGLPSDRFSAERTGGSVSTLTIQRTQQEDSAVYLCASSITSGNEQFFGPGTRLTVL.

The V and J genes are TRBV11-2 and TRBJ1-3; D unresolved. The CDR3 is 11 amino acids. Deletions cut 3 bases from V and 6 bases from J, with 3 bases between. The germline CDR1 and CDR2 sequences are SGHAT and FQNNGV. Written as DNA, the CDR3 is TGTGCCAGCAGCTTCCTAAACACCATATATTTT. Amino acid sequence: CASSFLNTIYF. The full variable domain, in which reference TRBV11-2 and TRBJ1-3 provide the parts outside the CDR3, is EAGVAQSPRYKIIEKRQSVAFWCNPISGHATLYWYQQILGQGPKLLIQFQNNGVVDDSQLPKDRFSAERLKGVDSTLKIQPAKLEDSAVYLCASSFLNTIYFGEGSWLTVV.

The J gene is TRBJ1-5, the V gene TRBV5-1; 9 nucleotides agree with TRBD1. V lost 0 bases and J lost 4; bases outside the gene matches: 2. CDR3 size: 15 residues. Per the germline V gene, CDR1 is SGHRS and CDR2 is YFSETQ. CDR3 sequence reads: CASSLEGQGNQPQHF. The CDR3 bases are TGCGCCAGCAGCTTGGAAGGACAGGGGAATCAGCCCCAGCATTTT.

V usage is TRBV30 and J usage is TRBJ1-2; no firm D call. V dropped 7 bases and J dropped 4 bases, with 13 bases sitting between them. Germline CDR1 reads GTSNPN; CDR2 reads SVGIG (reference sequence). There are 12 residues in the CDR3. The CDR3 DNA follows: TGTGCCTCTCCAACAGTTTCCTATGGCTACACCTTC. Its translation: CASPTVSYGYTF.

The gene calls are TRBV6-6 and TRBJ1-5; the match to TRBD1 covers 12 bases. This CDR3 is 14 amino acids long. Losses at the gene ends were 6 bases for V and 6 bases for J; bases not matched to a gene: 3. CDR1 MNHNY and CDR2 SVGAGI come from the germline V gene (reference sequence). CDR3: CASRGTGGGQPQHF. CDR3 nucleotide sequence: TGTGCCAGCAGGGGGACAGGGGGCGGTCAGCCCCAGCATTTT.

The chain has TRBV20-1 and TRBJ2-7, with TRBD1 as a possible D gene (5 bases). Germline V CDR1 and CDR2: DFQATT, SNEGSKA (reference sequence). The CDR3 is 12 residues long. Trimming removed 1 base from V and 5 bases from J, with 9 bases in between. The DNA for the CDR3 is TGCAGTGCTAGAGTAGGGGTCGACGAGCAGTACTTC. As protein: CSARVGVDEQYF.